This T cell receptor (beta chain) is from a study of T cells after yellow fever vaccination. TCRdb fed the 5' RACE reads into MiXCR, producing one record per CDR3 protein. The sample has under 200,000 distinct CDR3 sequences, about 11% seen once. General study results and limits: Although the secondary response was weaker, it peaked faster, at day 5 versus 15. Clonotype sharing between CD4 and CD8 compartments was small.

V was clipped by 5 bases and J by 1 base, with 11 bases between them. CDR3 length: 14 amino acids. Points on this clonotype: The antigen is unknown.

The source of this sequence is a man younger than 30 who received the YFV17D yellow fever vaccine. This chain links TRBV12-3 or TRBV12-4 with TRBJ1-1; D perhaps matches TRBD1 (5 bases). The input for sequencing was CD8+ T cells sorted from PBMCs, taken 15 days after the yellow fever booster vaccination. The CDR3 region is CASSPYRQNTEAFF. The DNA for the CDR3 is TGTGCCAGCAGTCCATACAGGCAGAACACTGAAGCTTTCTTT.